The 22 T cell receptor beta chains in this list originate from one sample, sequenced in a study of long-term antiretroviral therapy in people with HIV. Survey-level immunoSEQ v3.0 assays were run. Profiled with immunoSEQ multiplex PCR; TCRdb holds only in-frame clones, not every one. The sample shows 9,500 to 15,000 clones, more than 75% of them seen only once. This sample comprised unsorted PBMCs, obtained just over 8 years after starting antiretroviral therapy. These receptors were taken from a man in his forties or fifties with HIV.

The sample holds a few counts of this clone. The chain couples TRBV11-1 to TRBJ2-1; no clear D. V gave up 6 bases and J gave up 4 bases, with 10 bases separating them. Germline V gives CDR1 SGHAT, CDR2 FQDESV (reference sequence). CDR3 length: 13 residues. CDR3 protein: CASSVGGYNEQFF. CDR3 DNA: TGTGCCAGCAGTGTTGGCGGATACAATGAGCAGTTCTTC.

The rearrangement joins TRBV27 to TRBJ2-2; possible D gene TRBD2, 6 bases. Trimming removed 5 bases at V and 5 bases at J, with 21 bases between. This CDR3 is 17 amino acids long. The germline V gene has CDR1 MNHEY and CDR2 SMNVEV (reference sequence). The CDR3 region has the DNA TGTGCCAGCAGTCCGTCTTCGGAGGGTGGGGGGACCGGGGAGCTGTTTTTT. Amino acid sequence: CASSPSSEGGGTGELFF.

This rearrangement joins TRBV2 to TRBJ2-7; D unresolved. The V end lost 6 bases, the J end lost 1 base, and 7 bases lay between the germline ends. This CDR3 has 12 residues. Germline CDR1 is SNHLY and CDR2 is FYNNEI. DNA for the CDR3: TGTGCCAGCAGGGAAACTTCCTACGAGCAGTACTTC. This codes for CASRETSYEQYF.

The chain employs TRBV12-5 and TRBJ1-1; 7 nucleotides line up with TRBD1. Germline CDR1 reads LGHNT; CDR2 reads FRNRAP. With 8 bases clipped from V and 3 bases from J, the junction kept 6 bases outside the gene matches. The CDR3 contains 13 residues. CDR3 sequence (DNA): TGTGCTAGTACAGGGGATTGGGACACTGAAGCTTTCTTT. It is translated as CASTGDWDTEAFF.

The chain employs TRBV27 and TRBJ2-7; 10 bases are a match to TRBD1. The CDR3 has 14 amino acids. Germline values: CDR1 MNHEY, CDR2 SMNVEV (reference sequence). V was clipped by 7 bases and J by 5 bases; unmatched bases: 8. CDR3 region: CASTSGTGVHEQYF. CDR3 DNA: TGTGCCAGCACCTCCGGGACAGGGGTCCACGAGCAGTACTTC.

This chain uses TRBV11-3 with TRBJ2-3; the D gene is possibly TRBD2 (5 bases). Deletions cut 1 base from V and 0 bases from J, with 11 bases between. The CDR3 runs to 16 residues. From germline, CDR1 is SGHNT and CDR2 YENEEA. CDR3 region: CASSLGERISTDTQYF. CDR3 in DNA: TGTGCCAGCAGCTTAGGGGAGCGGATAAGCACAGATACGCAGTATTTT.

This clone was detected once. The chain carries TRBV5-8 and TRBJ2-5, with D possibly TRBD2 on 5 matching bases. The J call may be incorrect, as the DNA end agrees better with TRBJ2-7. The CDR3 is 14 amino acids. Germline CDR1 and CDR2: SGHTS and YDEGEE. The CDR3 bases are TGTGCCAGCAGCTTGTTAGGCGACTACTACGAGCAGTACTTC. Protein product: CASSLLGDYYEQYF.

This clone was seen only a few times. The chain recombines TRBV27 with TRBJ1-4; D perhaps matches TRBD1 (5 bases). CDR3 length: 20 amino acids. With 5 bases removed from V and 8 bases from J, the gap between germline ends came to 33 bases. Looked up from germline, CDR1 is MNHEY and CDR2 is SMNVEV (reference sequence). The CDR3, as DNA: TGTGCCAGCAGTCCCCTCCCAGGGCGTAACGGTGGGGATCGCCGGGAAAAACTGTTTTTT. Protein product: CASSPLPGRNGGDRREKLFF.

The chain carries TRBV7-3 and TRBJ2-3, with 7 bases fitting TRBD1. The V gene end was trimmed by 5 bases and the J gene end by 0 bases; junction bases not matched to a gene: 5. The germline CDR1 and CDR2 sequences are SGHTA and FQGTGA. The CDR3 runs to 15 residues. In DNA, the CDR3 is TGTGCCAGCAGCGTACAGGGGTCTAGCACAGATACGCAGTATTTT. Amino acids: CASSVQGSSTDTQYF.

This sequence joins TRBV11-3 and TRBJ2-3; D remains ambiguous. Per germline, CDR1 SGHNT and CDR2 YENEEA. The CDR3 length is 14 residues. Deletions cut 4 bases from V and 6 bases from J, with 14 bases between. CDR3 DNA: TGTGCCAGCAGCTCAATAACCGGTCTTGATACGCAGTATTTT. Translated, it gives CASSSITGLDTQYF.

This clone is medium-sized in the sample. This rearrangement joins TRBV5-6 to TRBJ1-4; D remains ambiguous. The CDR3 spans 14 residues. From germline, CDR1 is SGHDT and CDR2 YYEEEE. Trimming cost V 1 base and J 0 bases, with 4 bases left between them. This CDR3 is CASSLTPTNEKLFF. CDR3 in DNA: TGTGCCAGCAGCTTGACACCAACTAATGAAAAACTGTTTTTT.

The chain employs TRBV9 and TRBJ1-2, with 7 nucleotides matching TRBD1. V shed 2 bases and J 8 bases; nucleotides not matched to a gene: 6. The CDR3 has 13 amino acids. Germline CDR1 is SGDLS and CDR2 is YYNGEE. CDR3 DNA: TGTGCCAGCAGCGTCACAGGGGATGGCGGCTACACCTTC. Translation gives CASSVTGDGGYTF.

The chain links TRBV5-6 to TRBJ2-1; TRBD2 matches at 10 bases. Per germline, CDR1 SGHDT and CDR2 YYEEEE. The CDR3 loop spans 19 amino acids. Trimming cost V 0 bases and J 0 bases; bases outside gene matches: 9. The DNA for the CDR3 is TGTGCCAGCAGCTTGGGATGGGGAGCGGGGGGGCCCTCCTACAATGAGCAGTTCTTC. Its translation: CASSLGWGAGGPSYNEQFF.

The chain is built from TRBV2 and TRBJ2-5, with D hard to call. The germline V and J ends were trimmed by 2 bases and 1 base, with 11 bases remaining between them. The length of the CDR3 is 15 residues. Germline CDR1 is SNHLY and CDR2 is FYNNEI. CDR3 sequence reads: CASSELVVPQETQYF. CDR3 nucleotides: TGTGCCAGCAGTGAATTGGTTGTGCCCCAAGAGACCCAGTACTTC.

This CDR3 reads CASSIKTEYSNQPQHF. CDR3 bases: TGTGCCAGTAGTATAAAGACGGAGTATAGCAATCAGCCCCAGCATTTT. The rearrangement uses TRBV19 and TRBJ1-5; D is uncertain. V dropped 2 bases and J dropped 0 bases, with 11 bases sitting between them. The V gene's germline CDR1 is LNHDA and CDR2 SQIVND (reference sequence). The CDR3 contains 16 residues.

This clone has a single count. The chain combines TRBV30 with TRBJ2-7, with 7 nucleotides matching TRBD1. CDR1 is GTSNPN and CDR2 is SVGIG in the germline V gene (reference sequence). The V segment lost 2 bases and the J segment 4 bases; nucleotides outside the gene matches: 5. The CDR3 is made up of 13 amino acids. The CDR3 DNA is TGTGCCTGGAGTACAGGACAGGATTACGAGCAGTACTTC. This sequence encodes CAWSTGQDYEQYF. Full variable domain (missing parts from reference TRBV30 and TRBJ2-7): SQTIHQWPATLVQPVGSPLSLECTVEGTSNPNLYWYRQAAGRGLQLLFYSVGIGQISSEVPQNLSASRPQDRQFILSSKKLLLSDSGFYLCAWSTGQDYEQYFGPGTRLTVT.

V gene TRBV27 combines with J gene TRBJ2-7; perhaps TRBD1 as D (6 bases). Germline CDR1 reads MNHEY; CDR2 reads SMNVEV (reference sequence). V was cut by 4 bases and J by 7 bases, with 17 bases left in between. This CDR3 has 14 residues. The CDR3 spells CASSSLDSPGEQYF. CDR3 sequence (DNA): TGTGCCAGCAGTTCCCTGGACAGCCCGGGTGAGCAGTACTTC.

This clone was found a few times. The rearrangement joins TRBV19 to TRBJ2-3; 10 nucleotides agree with TRBD1. The CDR3 is made up of 16 amino acids. CDR1 LNHDA and CDR2 SQIVND come from the germline V gene (reference sequence). The junction had 7 bases not matched to a gene; V was cut back by 5 bases and J by 2 bases. CDR3 coding DNA: TGTGCCAGTAGTCTCGGGACAGGGGTTCCCACAGATACGCAGTATTTT. Translation gives CASSLGTGVPTDTQYF.

V and J are TRBV2 and TRBJ2-3; D not certain. V was cut by 2 bases and J by 5 bases, with 11 bases left in between. The CDR3 runs 14 residues. The germline CDR1 and CDR2 sequences are SNHLY and FYNNEI. The CDR3 region is CASSESGNRDTQYF. CDR3 bases: TGTGCCAGCAGTGAAAGTGGCAACCGAGATACGCAGTATTTT.

This chain connects TRBV4-1 to TRBJ2-7; 9 positions agree with TRBD1. This CDR3 is 16 amino acids long. V shed 0 bases and J 1 base; nucleotides not matched to a gene: 4. CDR1 is MGHRA and CDR2 is YSYEKL in the germline V gene. The CDR3 sequence: CASSQDKDRGSYEQYF. Written as DNA, the CDR3 is TGCGCCAGCAGCCAAGATAAGGACAGGGGTTCCTACGAGCAGTACTTC.

This chain uses TRBV6-6 with TRBJ2-5; D might be TRBD2 (6 bases). Germline loops: CDR1 MNHNY, CDR2 SVGAGI (reference sequence). V lost 4 bases, J lost 2 bases, and 11 bases lay in between. CDR3 size: 14 residues. Here the CDR3 reads CASSLTSVQETQYF. The CDR3 coding sequence is TGTGCCAGCAGTTTGACTAGTGTACAAGAGACCCAGTACTTC.

The gene calls are TRBV7-8 and TRBJ2-1; the D is unclear. Trimming took 1 base from V and 4 from J, leaving 11 bases between them. This CDR3 has 15 amino acids. Germline V gene data show CDR1 as SGHVS and CDR2 as FQNEAQ. The CDR3 coding sequence is TGTGCCAGCAGCTTAGGTTCGGGCTTTTACAATGAGCAGTTCTTC. It codes for CASSLGSGFYNEQFF.